Listed here are 26 T cell receptor beta chains from one sample, sequenced in a study of radiotherapy plus CTLA-4 blockade in lung cancer. Clones were sequenced by immunoSEQ multiplex PCR, and TCRdb holds only the in-frame ones, with some missing. The table lists tens of thousands of clones, around 75% of them singletons. The sample consisted of peripheral blood, taken from a patient treated with radiotherapy plus ipilimumab. These receptors all come from a human donor with non-small cell lung cancer who had a complete response to radiotherapy plus ipilimumab.

This clone was recorded once. The chain employs TRBV5-1 and TRBJ2-6; 7 positions agree with TRBD2. Unmatched junction bases numbered 1, after V lost 0 bases and J lost 1 base. Germline CDR1 is SGHRS and CDR2 is YFSETQ. The CDR3 sequence is 16 residues long. Here the CDR3 DNA reads TGCGCCAGCAGCTTGGTGGGGGGGTCTGGGGCCAACGTCCTGACTTTC. Translating it yields CASSLVGGSGANVLTF. The entire variable domain, with the rest obtained from reference TRBV5-1 and TRBJ2-6, is as follows: KAGVTQTPRYLIKTRGQQVTLSCSPISGHRSVSWYQQTPGQGLQFLFEYFSETQRNKGNFPGRFSGRQFSNSRSEMNVSTLELGDSALYLCASSLVGGSGANVLTFGAGSRLTVL.

The CDR3 region has the DNA TGTGCCAGCTCACGAGGACAGCCGAACACCGGGGAGCTGTTTTTT. This codes for CASSRGQPNTGELFF. The chain uses TRBV18 and TRBJ2-2; perhaps TRBD1 as D (6 bases). The V and J ends lost 4 bases and 0 bases respectively, with 9 bases between them. This CDR3 region has 15 residues. The germline V gene encodes CDR1 KGHSH and CDR2 LQKENI.

This chain connects TRBV27 to TRBJ2-5, with 10 bases fitting TRBD1. Trimming cost V 5 bases and J 5 bases; bases outside gene matches: 5. Germline CDR1 reads MNHEY; CDR2 reads SMNVEV (reference sequence). The CDR3 sequence is 14 residues long. DNA of the CDR3: TGTGCCAGCAGTACAAGGACAGGGGGGGAGACCCAGTACTTC. As protein: CASSTRTGGETQYF.

V gene TRBV7-9 combines with J gene TRBJ2-5, with D tentatively TRBD2 (6 bases). Germline V gene sequence: CDR1 SEHNR, CDR2 FQNEAQ (reference sequence). Between the trimmed V and J ends, which lost 6 bases and 4 bases, there was a span of 12 bases. The CDR3 is 13 residues long. The CDR3 region is CASRPSVSETQYF. For the CDR3, the DNA is TGTGCCAGCAGGCCTAGCGTTTCAGAGACCCAGTACTTC.

The chain carries TRBV11-3 and TRBJ2-1, with TRBD2 as a possible D gene (5 bases). V was trimmed by 5 bases and J by 9 bases, leaving 8 bases between them. CDR3 length equals 11 residues. Germline V gene data show CDR1 as SGHNT and CDR2 as YENEEA. For the CDR3, the DNA is TGTGCCAGCAGCAAAGGAGGTGAGCAGTTCTTC. Amino acids: CASSKGGEQFF. The whole variable domain, filled in from reference TRBV11-3 and TRBJ2-1, reads EAGVVQSPRYKIIEKKQPVAFWCNPISGHNTLYWYLQNLGQGPELLIRYENEEAVDDSQLPKDRFSAERLKGVDSTLKIQPAELGDSAVYLCASSKGGEQFFGPGTRLTVL.

CDR3: CASSPFDQPQHF. CDR3 in DNA: TGTGCCAGCAGCCCCTTTGATCAGCCCCAGCATTTT. The chain joins TRBV7-2 to TRBJ1-5, with D unresolved. The V gene's germline CDR1 is SGHTA and CDR2 FQGNSA. CDR3 length: 12 amino acids. Trimming removed 5 bases at V and 5 bases at J, with 7 bases between.

V and J are TRBV7-9 and TRBJ1-1; D is undetermined. Germline V CDR1 and CDR2: SEHNR, FQNEAQ (reference sequence). Deletions cut 7 bases from V and 12 bases from J, with 12 bases between. This CDR3 comprises 10 residues. Here the CDR3 DNA reads TGTGCCAGCAAGGGCGTCGGGACTTTCTTT. Translated, it gives CASKGVGTFF.

The CDR3 sequence: CASSLLAGPYTDTQYF. Written as DNA, the CDR3 is TGTGCCAGCAGCTTACTCGCGGGACCCTACACAGATACGCAGTATTTT. The V gene is TRBV7-2, the J gene TRBJ2-3; maybe TRBD2 (6 bases). V was clipped by 2 bases and J by 2 bases, with 14 bases between them. The V gene's germline CDR1 is SGHTA and CDR2 FQGNSA. This CDR3 is 16 amino acids long.

V and J are TRBV18 and TRBJ2-5, with D possibly TRBD2 on 6 matching bases. CDR3 size: 14 residues. V shed 4 bases and J shed 5 bases, with 14 bases lying between them. Per germline, CDR1 KGHSH and CDR2 LQKENI. The CDR3 bases are TGTGCCAGCTCACAAAGGCAAGGAGGGGAGACCCAGTACTTC. This gives the protein CASSQRQGGETQYF.

The chain combines TRBV19 with TRBJ1-1; a possible D gene is TRBD1 (6 bases). CDR1 and CDR2 from the germline V gene are LNHDA and SQIVND (reference sequence). V was pared by 5 bases and J by 3 bases, with 16 bases between. The CDR3 length is 15 residues. The CDR3: CASSLWGLEDTEAFF. CDR3 DNA: TGTGCCAGTAGTTTATGGGGGCTCGAGGACACTGAAGCTTTCTTT.

V is TRBV10-3 and J is TRBJ1-4, with TRBD1 matching over 9 bases. CDR3 length equals 15 residues. Germline V gene data show CDR1 as ENHRY and CDR2 as SYGVKD. The J segment lost 6 bases and the V segment lost 6 bases, leaving 8 bases of the junction unmatched. In DNA, the CDR3 is TGTGCCATCAGGTCCGGCACAGGGGGCGATGAAAAACTGTTTTTT. The encoded protein is CAIRSGTGGDEKLFF.

The chain uses TRBV6-5 and TRBJ2-3, with D possibly being TRBD2 (5 bases). V gave up 0 bases and J gave up 4 bases, with 8 bases separating them. Germline CDR1 is MNHEY and CDR2 is SVGAGI. The CDR3 spans 14 residues. The CDR3 sequence: CASSYSLASDTQYF. The CDR3 DNA is TGTGCCAGCAGTTACTCCCTAGCTTCAGATACGCAGTATTTT.

The gene calls are TRBV10-1 and TRBJ2-1; D gene unclear. CDR3 length: 15 residues. V dropped 0 bases and J dropped 3 bases, with 9 bases sitting between them. Germline assignment: CDR1 WNHNN and CDR2 SYGVQD (reference sequence). The CDR3 sequence is CASSESRRVYNEQFF. The CDR3 nucleotides are TGCGCCAGCAGTGAGTCGCGTCGGGTCTACAATGAGCAGTTCTTC.

This chain links TRBV5-1 with TRBJ2-5; 9 nucleotides line up with TRBD1. The closer fit of TRBJ2-7 to the DNA end suggests the J call may be wrong. The CDR3 has 13 amino acids. Germline lookup yields CDR1 SGHRS and CDR2 YFSETQ. The CDR3 is CASSWGQGGEQYF. In nucleotides, the CDR3 is TGCGCCAGCAGCTGGGGACAGGGAGGCGAGCAGTACTTC.

V gene TRBV6-5 combines with J gene TRBJ2-2; perhaps TRBD1 as D (5 bases). Germline V gives CDR1 MNHEY, CDR2 SVGAGI. The CDR3 is made up of 13 amino acids. V was trimmed by 5 bases and J by 6 bases, leaving 10 bases between them. CDR3 sequence reads: CASSRGHSGELFF. The CDR3 coding sequence is TGTGCCAGCAGTAGAGGACATTCCGGGGAGCTGTTTTTT.

J is TRBJ2-1 and V is TRBV5-4, with TRBD2 identical over 8 bases. CDR3 length: 16 amino acids. Germline loops: CDR1 SGHNT, CDR2 YYREEE (reference sequence). J lost 6 bases, V lost 4 bases, and 12 bases had no gene match. Here the CDR3 reads CASSNQASGGGNEQFF. DNA for the CDR3: TGTGCCAGCAGCAACCAGGCAAGCGGGGGAGGCAATGAGCAGTTCTTC.

The chain joins TRBV19 to TRBJ2-1; TRBD2 matches at 13 bases. The CDR3 is made up of 16 amino acids. V trimming: 4 bases; J trimming: 7 bases; junction bases outside the gene matches: 7. Germline V lookup: CDR1 LNHDA, CDR2 SQIVND (reference sequence). The CDR3 nucleotides are TGTGCCAGTAGTAAATGGGGGACTAGCGGGGAAAATGAGCAGTTCTTC. This codes for CASSKWGTSGENEQFF.

This chain uses TRBV7-2 with TRBJ1-5; 10 bases align to TRBD1. Unmatched junction bases numbered 6, after V lost 4 bases and J lost 6 bases. The V gene's germline CDR1 is SGHTA and CDR2 FQGNSA. The CDR3 is 15 residues long. CDR3 protein: CASSSTGGNGQPQHF. The CDR3 nucleotides read TGTGCCAGCAGCTCGACAGGGGGCAACGGTCAGCCCCAGCATTTT.

This clone appeared a single time. The chain carries TRBV25-1 and TRBJ1-2; no firm D call. V was trimmed by 2 bases and J by 2 bases, leaving 6 bases between them. Germline V gives CDR1 MGHDK, CDR2 SYGVNS. The CDR3 is made up of 13 amino acids. The CDR3 DNA reads as TGTGCCAGCAGTGAAAAGGAGAACTATGGCTACACCTTC. As protein: CASSEKENYGYTF.

This clone was observed a handful of times. The chain links TRBV6-1 to TRBJ2-7; D is perhaps TRBD1 (6 bases). V lost 2 bases and J lost 5, with 13 bases in between. Per the germline V gene, CDR1 is MNHNS and CDR2 is SASEGT. CDR3 length: 14 amino acids. The CDR3 loop reads CASSERGGWDEQYF. The CDR3 region has the DNA TGTGCCAGCAGTGAAAGAGGGGGATGGGACGAGCAGTACTTC.

The chain is built from TRBV12-5 and TRBJ2-7, with D possibly TRBD1 on 6 matching bases. Trimming removed 1 base from V and 4 bases from J, with 11 bases in between. The CDR3 has 14 amino acids. Germline lookup yields CDR1 LGHNT and CDR2 FRNRAP. The CDR3: CASGLGRTVYEQYF. DNA for the CDR3: TGTGCTAGTGGTTTGGGCAGGACAGTTTACGAGCAGTACTTC.

This clone was counted once. This chain uses TRBV29-1 with TRBJ1-1; D is perhaps TRBD1 (5 bases). V dropped 6 bases and J dropped 3 bases, with 11 bases sitting between them. This CDR3 comprises 12 residues. Germline CDR1 reads SQVTM; CDR2 reads ANQGSEA. CDR3 in DNA: TGCAGCGTGTACAGGTATGACACTGAAGCTTTCTTT. Translated, it gives CSVYRYDTEAFF.

A few counts support this clone. The chain combines TRBV19 with TRBJ1-2; TRBD1 aligns across 7 bases. V trimming: 5 bases; J trimming: 0 bases; junction bases outside the gene matches: 6. Germline-derived CDR1 and CDR2 are LNHDA and SQIVND (reference sequence). The CDR3 length is 15 residues. In nucleotides, the CDR3 is TGTGCCAGTAGTTCTCCAGGGACAGCTAACTATGGCTACACCTTC. Translation gives CASSSPGTANYGYTF.

This sequence joins TRBV7-8 and TRBJ1-2, with TRBD1 matching 12 bases. The CDR3 has 17 amino acids. The germline V gene encodes CDR1 SGHVS and CDR2 FQNEAQ. V lost 5 bases, J lost 4 bases, and 11 bases stayed unmatched. This CDR3 is CASSPRGQGAYGYGYTF. CDR3 in DNA: TGTGCCAGCAGCCCCCGGGGACAGGGGGCTTATGGCTATGGCTACACCTTC.

The chain links TRBV27 to TRBJ2-7; maybe TRBD1 (5 bases). The CDR3 is 15 residues long. From germline, CDR1 is MNHEY and CDR2 SMNVEV (reference sequence). Trimming stripped 2 bases from V and 3 bases from J, with 14 bases between. The CDR3 loop reads CASSLGAGRLYEQYV. DNA of the CDR3: TGTGCCAGCAGTTTAGGGGCCGGCAGACTCTACGAGCAGTACGTC.

The chain couples TRBV25-1 to TRBJ1-2; D call uncertain. Germline loops: CDR1 MGHDK, CDR2 SYGVNS. V lost 7 bases to trimming and J lost 4 bases, with 13 bases between them. CDR3 size: 13 residues. The CDR3 bases are TGTGCCAGCACCCCCCCGGGGAGCTATGGCTACACCTTC. Its protein is CASTPPGSYGYTF.